The present T cell receptor (beta chain) was sequenced within a study of blood T cell repertoires in COVID-19. Across the study: COVID-19 samples from acute and convalescent phases originated in the United States, Italy and Spain. The analysed material was cDNA or gDNA that came from T cells, B-cell-depleted T cells, or PBMCs.

The authors' processing: Reference gene primer amplification gave estimated nucleated cell counts. TCRdb keeps only in-frame clones here, not all; method: immunoSEQ multiplex PCR. V, J and clone size are those of that table, while D and trimming were read from the DNA. The repertoire holds 250,000 to 350,000 clones, with about nine tenths as singletons. CDR3 length: 16 amino acids. V lost 6 bases, J lost 4 bases, and 21 bases lay in between. Germline V gene lookup returns CDR1 SEHNR and CDR2 FQNEAQ (reference sequence). This clonotype was obtained from a woman between 50 and 59 years old who had recovered from COVID-19. The sample comprised peripheral blood. This chain uses TRBV7-9 with TRBJ1-1; D is perhaps TRBD1 (6 bases). The CDR3 coding sequence is TGTGCCAGCAGTCCCCCCAACAGGGAGGGGTTCACTGAAGCTTTCTTT. Its protein product is CASSPPNREGFTEAFF.